This is a list of T cell receptor beta chains from one sample in a study of blood T cell dynamics during melanoma immunotherapy. Method: immunoSEQ multiplex PCR; TCRdb's copy keeps in-frame clones and lacks some. Of 17,000 or so clones in the sample, about 83% were seen once. Material: blood, obtained from a patient treated with checkpoint blockade. These receptors were collected from a human donor with melanoma. CDR3s include the opening cysteine and the closing phenylalanine or tryptophan. Some rows mark clone size as missing; the rest say once, few, many or name a class of expanded clone.

V	size	J	CDR3
TRBV18	NA	TRBJ2-1	CASSPGLADTREQFF
TRBV7-2	NA	TRBJ1-4	CASSLARGATNEKLFF
TRBV6-1	NA	TRBJ1-5	CASSEALQGQGAVGNQPQHF
TRBV28	NA	TRBJ2-7	CASSLIGASYEQYF
TRBV5-5	NA	TRBJ2-2	CASSSAFRNTGELFF
TRBV7-3	NA	TRBJ2-5	CASSLDGPQETQYF
TRBV7-7	NA	TRBJ2-2	CASSPRQGLASIPELFF
TRBV5-6	NA	TRBJ1-3	CASSLQGVGGNTIYF
TRBV10-2	once	TRBJ2-3	CASKGSRDSTDTQYF
TRBV7-9	NA	TRBJ1-3	CASRLAGVQYDTIYF
TRBV30	NA	TRBJ2-3	CAWRGLYDTDTQYF
TRBV18	NA	TRBJ1-5	CASSPLPRADISNQPQHF
TRBV19	NA	TRBJ1-1	CASKSGTEAFF
TRBV6-5	NA	TRBJ2-5	CASSLRDRGSETQYF
TRBV6-5	NA	TRBJ2-7	CASSYPKTSGMYEQYF
TRBV7-9	NA	TRBJ2-7	CASSPPGNSYEQYF
TRBV28	NA	TRBJ2-3	CASSLPDRGGAQYF
TRBV19	NA	TRBJ2-2	CASRRREANTGELFF
TRBV5-1	NA	TRBJ2-1	CASRPGTTSNEQFF
TRBV5-1	NA	TRBJ2-5	CASSVDPAAGGFETQYF
TRBV6-6	NA	TRBJ2-7	CASNFNPGTPNYEQYF
TRBV5-1	NA	TRBJ2-1	CASSLEGLSYNEQFF
TRBV20-1	NA	TRBJ2-1	CSASLEQFF
TRBV7-3	NA	TRBJ2-1	CASSLAGTNYNEQFF
TRBV15	NA	TRBJ2-5	CATSRALRGREETQYF
TRBV5-1	NA	TRBJ2-7	CASRIAGGVEQYF
TRBV6-1	NA	TRBJ2-7	CASSQIHYEQYF
TRBV7-9	NA	TRBJ2-3	CASSLGGFSSTDTQYF
TRBV29-1	NA	TRBJ2-5	CSVERPGGETQYF
TRBV19	NA	TRBJ1-1	CASSIVGRNTEAFF
TRBV18	NA	TRBJ1-1	CASSPTGIGGTEAFF
TRBV5-8	NA	TRBJ2-5	CASYNRYQETQYF
TRBV5-1	NA	TRBJ2-5	CASSSTSGQETQYF
TRBV11-3	NA	TRBJ2-3	CASSSRDTDTQYF
TRBV7-9	NA	TRBJ1-6	CASSGTGFSPLHF
TRBV11-3	NA	TRBJ1-1	CASSLGLTDRNTEAFF
TRBV4-3	NA	TRBJ2-7	CASSQALPGGGWEQYF
TRBV7-8	NA	TRBJ2-3	CASSLRPGHGGNVDTQYF
TRBV7-3	once	TRBJ2-1	CASSLGGRSNNEQFF
TRBV16	NA	TRBJ1-2	CASSQSTQGENYGYTF
TRBV5-1	NA	TRBJ2-7	CASSIPIAGGHDEQYF
TRBV19	NA	TRBJ2-5	CASSQWGATGEAQYF
TRBV5-1	NA	TRBJ2-7	CASSLDGPYEQYF